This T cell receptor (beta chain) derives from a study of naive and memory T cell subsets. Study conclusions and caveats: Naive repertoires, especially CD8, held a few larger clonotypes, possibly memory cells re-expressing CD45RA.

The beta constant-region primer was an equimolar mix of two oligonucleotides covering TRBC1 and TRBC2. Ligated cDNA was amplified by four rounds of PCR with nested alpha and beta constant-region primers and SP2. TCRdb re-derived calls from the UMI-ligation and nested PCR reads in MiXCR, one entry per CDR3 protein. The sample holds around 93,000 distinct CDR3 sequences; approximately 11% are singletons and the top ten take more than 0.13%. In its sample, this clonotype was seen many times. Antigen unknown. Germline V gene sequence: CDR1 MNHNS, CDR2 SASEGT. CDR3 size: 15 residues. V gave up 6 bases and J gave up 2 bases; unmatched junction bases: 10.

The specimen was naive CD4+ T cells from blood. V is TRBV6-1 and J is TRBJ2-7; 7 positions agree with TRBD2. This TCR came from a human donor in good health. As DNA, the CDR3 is TGTGCCAGCAGCCGGCGGGCGGGAGCTGCCTACGAGCAGTACTTC. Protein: CASSRRAGAAYEQYF.